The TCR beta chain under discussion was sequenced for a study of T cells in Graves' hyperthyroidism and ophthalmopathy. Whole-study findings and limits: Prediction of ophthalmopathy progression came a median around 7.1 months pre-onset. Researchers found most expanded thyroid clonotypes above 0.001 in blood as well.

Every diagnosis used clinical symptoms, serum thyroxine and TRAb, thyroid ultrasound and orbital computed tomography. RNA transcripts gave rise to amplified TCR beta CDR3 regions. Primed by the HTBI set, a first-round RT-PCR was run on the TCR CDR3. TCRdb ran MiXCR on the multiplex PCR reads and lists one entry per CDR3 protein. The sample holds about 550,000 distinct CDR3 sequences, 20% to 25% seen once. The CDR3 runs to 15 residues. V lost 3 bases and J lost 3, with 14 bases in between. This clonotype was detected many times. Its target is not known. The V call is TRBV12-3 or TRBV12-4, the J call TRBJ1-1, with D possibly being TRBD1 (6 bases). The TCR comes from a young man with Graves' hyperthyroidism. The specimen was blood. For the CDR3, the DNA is TGTGCCAGCAGTTTCGGGGGGCCCGCTTACACTGAAGCTTTCTTT. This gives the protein CASSFGGPAYTEAFF.